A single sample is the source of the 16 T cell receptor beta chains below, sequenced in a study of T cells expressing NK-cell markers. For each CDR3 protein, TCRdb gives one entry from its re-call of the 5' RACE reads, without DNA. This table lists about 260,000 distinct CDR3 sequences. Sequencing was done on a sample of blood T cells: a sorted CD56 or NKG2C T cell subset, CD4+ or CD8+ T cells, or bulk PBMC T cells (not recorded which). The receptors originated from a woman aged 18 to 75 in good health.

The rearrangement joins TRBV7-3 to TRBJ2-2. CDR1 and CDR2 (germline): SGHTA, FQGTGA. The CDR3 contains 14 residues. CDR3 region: CASSLMAGIGELFF. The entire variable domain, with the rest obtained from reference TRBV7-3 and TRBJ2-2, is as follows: GAGVSQTPSNKVTEKGKYVELRCDPISGHTALYWYRQSLGQGPEFLIYFQGTGAADDSGLPNDRFFAVRPEGSVSTLKIQRTERGDSAVYLCASSLMAGIGELFFGEGSRLTVL.

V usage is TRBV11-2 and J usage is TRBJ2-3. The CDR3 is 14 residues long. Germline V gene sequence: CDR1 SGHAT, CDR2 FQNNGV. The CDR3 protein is CASTQGTSTDTQYF.

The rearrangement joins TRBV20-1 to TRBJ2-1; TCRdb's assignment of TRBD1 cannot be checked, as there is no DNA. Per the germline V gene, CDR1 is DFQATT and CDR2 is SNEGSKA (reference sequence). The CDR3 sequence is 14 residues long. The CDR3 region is CSAREGTGYNEQFF.

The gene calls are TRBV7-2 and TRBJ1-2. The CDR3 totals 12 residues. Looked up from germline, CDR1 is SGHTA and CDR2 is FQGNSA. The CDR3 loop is CASGRTNYGYTF.

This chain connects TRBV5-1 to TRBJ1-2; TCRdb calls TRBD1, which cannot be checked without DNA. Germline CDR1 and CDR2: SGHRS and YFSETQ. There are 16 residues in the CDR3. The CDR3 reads CASSLRTPGTNYGYTF. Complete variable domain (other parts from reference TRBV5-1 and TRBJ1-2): KAGVTQTPRYLIKTRGQQVTLSCSPISGHRSVSWYQQTPGQGLQFLFEYFSETQRNKGNFPGRFSGRQFSNSRSEMNVSTLELGDSALYLCASSLRTPGTNYGYTFGSGTRLTVV.

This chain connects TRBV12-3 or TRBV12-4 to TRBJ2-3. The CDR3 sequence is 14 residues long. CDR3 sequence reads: CASSLAEPQDTQYF.

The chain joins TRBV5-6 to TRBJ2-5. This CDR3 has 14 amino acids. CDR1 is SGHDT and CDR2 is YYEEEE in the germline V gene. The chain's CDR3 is CASSLIVGWETQYF.

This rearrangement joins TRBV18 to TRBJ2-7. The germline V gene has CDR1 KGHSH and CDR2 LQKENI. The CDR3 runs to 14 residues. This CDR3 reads CASSLYRDYYEQYF.

The CDR3 spells CSARHKGGAFF. This chain links TRBV20-1 with TRBJ1-1; TCRdb picks TRBD1, but there is no DNA to check that call. CDR3 size: 11 residues. The V gene's germline CDR1 is DFQATT and CDR2 SNEGSKA (reference sequence).

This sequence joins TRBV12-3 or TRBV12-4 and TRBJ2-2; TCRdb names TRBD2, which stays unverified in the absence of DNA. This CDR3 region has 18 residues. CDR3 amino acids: CASSLYRGLRRDTGELFF.

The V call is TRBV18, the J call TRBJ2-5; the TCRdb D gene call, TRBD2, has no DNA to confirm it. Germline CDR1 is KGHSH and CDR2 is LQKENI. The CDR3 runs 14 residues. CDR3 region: CASSPASGSETQYF.

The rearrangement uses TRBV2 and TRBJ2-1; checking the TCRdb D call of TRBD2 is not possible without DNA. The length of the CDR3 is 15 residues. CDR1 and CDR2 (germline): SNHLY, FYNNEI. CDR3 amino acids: CASRGTSGSWDEQFF. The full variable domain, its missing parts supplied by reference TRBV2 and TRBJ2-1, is EPEVTQTPSHQVTQMGQEVILRCVPISNHLYFYWYRQILGQKVEFLVSFYNNEISEKSEIFDDQFSVERPDGSNFTLKIRSTKLEDSAMYFCASRGTSGSWDEQFFGPGTRLTVL.

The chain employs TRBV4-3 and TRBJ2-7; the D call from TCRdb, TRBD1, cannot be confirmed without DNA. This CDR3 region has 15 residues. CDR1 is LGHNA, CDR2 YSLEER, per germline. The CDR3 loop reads CASSQIGAGTYEQYF.

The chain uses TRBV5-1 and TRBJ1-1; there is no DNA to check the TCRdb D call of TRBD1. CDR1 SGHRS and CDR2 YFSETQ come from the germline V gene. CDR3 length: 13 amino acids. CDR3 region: CASSWPGGTEAFF.

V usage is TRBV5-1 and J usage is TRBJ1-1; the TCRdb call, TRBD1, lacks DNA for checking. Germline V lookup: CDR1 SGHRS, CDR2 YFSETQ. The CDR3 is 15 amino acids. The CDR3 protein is CASSLVQGGDTEAFF. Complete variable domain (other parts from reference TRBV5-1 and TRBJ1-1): KAGVTQTPRYLIKTRGQQVTLSCSPISGHRSVSWYQQTPGQGLQFLFEYFSETQRNKGNFPGRFSGRQFSNSRSEMNVSTLELGDSALYLCASSLVQGGDTEAFFGQGTRLTVV.

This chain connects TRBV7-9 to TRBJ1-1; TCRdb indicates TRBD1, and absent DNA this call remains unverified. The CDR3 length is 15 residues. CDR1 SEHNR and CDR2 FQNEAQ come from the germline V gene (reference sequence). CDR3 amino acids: CASSPTLDRNTEAFF.